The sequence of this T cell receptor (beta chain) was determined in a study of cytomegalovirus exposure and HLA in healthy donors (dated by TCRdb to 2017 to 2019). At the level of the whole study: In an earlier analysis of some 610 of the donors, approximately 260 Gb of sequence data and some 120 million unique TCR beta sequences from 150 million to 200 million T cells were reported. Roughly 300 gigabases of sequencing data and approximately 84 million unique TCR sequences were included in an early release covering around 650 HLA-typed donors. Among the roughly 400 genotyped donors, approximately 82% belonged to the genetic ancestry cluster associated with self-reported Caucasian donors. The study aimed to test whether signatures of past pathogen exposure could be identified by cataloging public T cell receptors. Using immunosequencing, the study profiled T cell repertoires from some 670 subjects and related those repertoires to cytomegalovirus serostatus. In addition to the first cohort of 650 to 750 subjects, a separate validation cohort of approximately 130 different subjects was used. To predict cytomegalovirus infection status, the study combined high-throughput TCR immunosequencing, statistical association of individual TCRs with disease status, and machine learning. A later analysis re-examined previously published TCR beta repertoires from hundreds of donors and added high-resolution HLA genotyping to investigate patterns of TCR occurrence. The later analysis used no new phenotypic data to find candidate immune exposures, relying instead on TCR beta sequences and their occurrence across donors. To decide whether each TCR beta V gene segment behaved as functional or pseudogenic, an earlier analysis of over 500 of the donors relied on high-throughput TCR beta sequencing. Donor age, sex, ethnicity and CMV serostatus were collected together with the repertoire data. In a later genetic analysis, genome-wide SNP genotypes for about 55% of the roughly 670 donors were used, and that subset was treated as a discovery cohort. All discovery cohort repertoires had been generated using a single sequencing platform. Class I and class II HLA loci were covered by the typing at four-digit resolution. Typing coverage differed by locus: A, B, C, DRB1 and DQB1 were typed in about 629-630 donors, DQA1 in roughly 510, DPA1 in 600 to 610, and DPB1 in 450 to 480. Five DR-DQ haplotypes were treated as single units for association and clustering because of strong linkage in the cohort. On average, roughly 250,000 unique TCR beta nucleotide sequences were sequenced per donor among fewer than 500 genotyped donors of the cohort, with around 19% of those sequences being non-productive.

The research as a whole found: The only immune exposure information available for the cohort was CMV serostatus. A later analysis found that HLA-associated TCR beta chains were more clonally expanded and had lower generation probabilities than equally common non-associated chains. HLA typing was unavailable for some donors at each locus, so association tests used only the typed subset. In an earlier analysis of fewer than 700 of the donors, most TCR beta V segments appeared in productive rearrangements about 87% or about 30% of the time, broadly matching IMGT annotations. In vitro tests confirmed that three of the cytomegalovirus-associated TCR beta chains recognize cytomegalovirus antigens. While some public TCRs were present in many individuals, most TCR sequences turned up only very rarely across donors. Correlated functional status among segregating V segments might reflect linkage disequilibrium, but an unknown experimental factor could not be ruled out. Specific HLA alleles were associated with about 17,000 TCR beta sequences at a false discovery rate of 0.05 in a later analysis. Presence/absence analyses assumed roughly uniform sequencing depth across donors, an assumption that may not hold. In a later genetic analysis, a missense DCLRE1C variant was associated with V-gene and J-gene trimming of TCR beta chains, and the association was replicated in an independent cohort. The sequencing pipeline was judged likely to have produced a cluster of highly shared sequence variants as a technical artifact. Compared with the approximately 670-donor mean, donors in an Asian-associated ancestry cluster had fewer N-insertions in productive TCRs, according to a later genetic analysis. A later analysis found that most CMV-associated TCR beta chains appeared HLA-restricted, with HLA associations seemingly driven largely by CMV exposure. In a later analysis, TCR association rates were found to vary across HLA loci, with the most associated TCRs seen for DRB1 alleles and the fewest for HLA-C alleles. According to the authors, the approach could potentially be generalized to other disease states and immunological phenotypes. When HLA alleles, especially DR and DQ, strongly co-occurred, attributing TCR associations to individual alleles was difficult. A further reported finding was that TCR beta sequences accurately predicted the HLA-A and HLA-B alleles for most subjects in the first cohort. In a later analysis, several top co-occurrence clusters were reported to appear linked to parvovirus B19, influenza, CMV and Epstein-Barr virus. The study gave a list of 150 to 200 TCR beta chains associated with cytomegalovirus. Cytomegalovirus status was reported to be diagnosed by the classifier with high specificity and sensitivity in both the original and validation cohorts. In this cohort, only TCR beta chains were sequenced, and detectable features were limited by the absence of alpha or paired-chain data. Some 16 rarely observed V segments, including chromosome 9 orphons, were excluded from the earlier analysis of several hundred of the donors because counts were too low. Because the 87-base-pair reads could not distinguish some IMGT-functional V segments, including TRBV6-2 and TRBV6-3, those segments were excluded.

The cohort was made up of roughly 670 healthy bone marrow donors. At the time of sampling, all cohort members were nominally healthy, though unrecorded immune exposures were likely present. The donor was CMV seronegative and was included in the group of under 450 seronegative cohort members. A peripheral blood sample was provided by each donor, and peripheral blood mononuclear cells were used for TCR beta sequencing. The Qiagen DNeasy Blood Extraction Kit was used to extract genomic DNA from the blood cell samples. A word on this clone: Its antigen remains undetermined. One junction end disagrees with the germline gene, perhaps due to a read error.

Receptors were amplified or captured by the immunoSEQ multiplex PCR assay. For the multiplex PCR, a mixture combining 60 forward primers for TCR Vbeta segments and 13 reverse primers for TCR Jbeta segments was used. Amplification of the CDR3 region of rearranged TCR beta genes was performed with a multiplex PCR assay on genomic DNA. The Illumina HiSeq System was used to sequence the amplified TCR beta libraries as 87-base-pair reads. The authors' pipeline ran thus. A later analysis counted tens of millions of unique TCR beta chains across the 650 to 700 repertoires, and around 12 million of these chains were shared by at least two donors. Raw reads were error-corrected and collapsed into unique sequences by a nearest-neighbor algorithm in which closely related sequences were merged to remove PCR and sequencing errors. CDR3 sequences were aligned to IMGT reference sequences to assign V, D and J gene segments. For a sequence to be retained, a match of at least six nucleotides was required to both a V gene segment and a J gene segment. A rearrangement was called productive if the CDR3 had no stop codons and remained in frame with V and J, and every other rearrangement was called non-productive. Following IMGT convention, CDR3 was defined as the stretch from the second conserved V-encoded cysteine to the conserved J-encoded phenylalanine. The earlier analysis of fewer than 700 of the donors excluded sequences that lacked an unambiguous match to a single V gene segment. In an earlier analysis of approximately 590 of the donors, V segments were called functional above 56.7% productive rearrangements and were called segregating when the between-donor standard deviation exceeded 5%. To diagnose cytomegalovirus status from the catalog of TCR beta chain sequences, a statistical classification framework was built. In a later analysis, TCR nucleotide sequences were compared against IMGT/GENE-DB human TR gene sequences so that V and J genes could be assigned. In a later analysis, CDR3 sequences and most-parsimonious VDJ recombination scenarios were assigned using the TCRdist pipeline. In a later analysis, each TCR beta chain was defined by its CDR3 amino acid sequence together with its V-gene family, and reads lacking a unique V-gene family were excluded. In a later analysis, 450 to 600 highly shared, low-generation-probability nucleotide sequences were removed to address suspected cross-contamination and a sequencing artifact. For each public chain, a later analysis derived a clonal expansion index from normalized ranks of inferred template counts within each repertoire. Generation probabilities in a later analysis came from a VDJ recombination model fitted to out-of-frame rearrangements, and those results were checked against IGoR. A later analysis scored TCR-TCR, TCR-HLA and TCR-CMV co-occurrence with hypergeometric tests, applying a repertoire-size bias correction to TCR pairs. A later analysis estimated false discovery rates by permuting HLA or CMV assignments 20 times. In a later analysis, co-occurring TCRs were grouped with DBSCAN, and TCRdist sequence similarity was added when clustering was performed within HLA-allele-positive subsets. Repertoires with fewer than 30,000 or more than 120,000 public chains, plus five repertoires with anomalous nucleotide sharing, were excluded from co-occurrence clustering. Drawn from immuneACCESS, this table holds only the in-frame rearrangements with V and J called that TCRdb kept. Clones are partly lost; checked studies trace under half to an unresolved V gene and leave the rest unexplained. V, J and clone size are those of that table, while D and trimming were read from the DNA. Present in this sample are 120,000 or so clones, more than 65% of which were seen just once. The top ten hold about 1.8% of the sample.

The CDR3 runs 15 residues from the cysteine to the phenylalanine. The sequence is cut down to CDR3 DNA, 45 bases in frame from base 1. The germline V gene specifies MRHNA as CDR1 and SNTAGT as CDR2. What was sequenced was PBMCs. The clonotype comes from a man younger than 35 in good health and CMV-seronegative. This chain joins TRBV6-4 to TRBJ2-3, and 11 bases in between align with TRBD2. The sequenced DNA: TGTGCCAGCAGTGTCCTAGCGGGGGGCACACATACGCAGTATTTT. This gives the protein CASSVLAGGTHTQYF.